This T cell receptor (beta chain) was sequenced during a study of Graves' ophthalmopathy and Graves' hyperthyroidism. RNA transcripts served as template for amplifying TCR beta CDR3 sequences. A first-round RT-PCR used HTBI primers, followed by a second-round multiplex PCR. TCRdb recomputed calls from the multiplex PCR reads with MiXCR, one row per CDR3 protein. The profile shows just over 600,000 distinct CDR3 sequences, about 20% of them singletons. The sequencing input was peripheral blood. This TCR came from a woman under 30 with stable Graves' hyperthyroidism. Some clones in this sample may be carry-over from other donors' samples.

This CDR3 is CASSARLAADTGELFF. In DNA, the CDR3 is TGTGCCAGCAGCGCCCGACTAGCGGCGGACACCGGGGAGCTGTTTTTT. The chain is built from TRBV11-2 and TRBJ2-2; TRBD2 matches 9 bases. The V gene's germline CDR1 is SGHAT and CDR2 FQNNGV. The V segment lost 5 bases and the J segment 3 bases; nucleotides outside the gene matches: 7. The CDR3 is 16 amino acids.